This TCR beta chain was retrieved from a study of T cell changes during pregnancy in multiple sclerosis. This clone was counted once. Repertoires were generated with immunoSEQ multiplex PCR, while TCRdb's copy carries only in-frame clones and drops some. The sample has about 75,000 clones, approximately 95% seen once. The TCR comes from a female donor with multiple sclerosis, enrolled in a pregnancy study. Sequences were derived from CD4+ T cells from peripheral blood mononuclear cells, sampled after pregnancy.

The CDR3 bases are TGTGCCAGCTCACCTACCCGGACTAGCGGGAGTAGCACAGATACGCAGTATTTT. Protein product: CASSPTRTSGSSTDTQYF. This chain links TRBV18 with TRBJ2-3, with 13 bases lining up with TRBD2. The CDR3 has 18 amino acids. V was clipped by 3 bases and J by 0 bases; unmatched bases: 6. The germline V gene encodes CDR1 KGHSH and CDR2 LQKENI.